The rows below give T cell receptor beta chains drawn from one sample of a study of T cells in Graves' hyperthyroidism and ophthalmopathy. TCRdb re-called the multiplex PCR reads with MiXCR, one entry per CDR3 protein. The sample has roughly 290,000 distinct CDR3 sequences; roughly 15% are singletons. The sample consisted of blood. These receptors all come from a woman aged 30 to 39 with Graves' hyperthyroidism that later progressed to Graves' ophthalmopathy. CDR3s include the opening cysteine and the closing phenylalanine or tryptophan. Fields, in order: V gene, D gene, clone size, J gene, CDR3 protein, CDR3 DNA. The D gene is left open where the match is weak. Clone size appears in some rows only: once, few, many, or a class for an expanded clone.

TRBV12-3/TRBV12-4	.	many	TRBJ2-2	CASGDTGELFF	TGTGCCAGCGGAGATACCGGGGAGCTGTTTTTT
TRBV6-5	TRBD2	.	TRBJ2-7	CASSYGAGVYEQYF	TGTGCCAGCAGTTACGGAGCGGGAGTGTACGAGCAGTACTTC
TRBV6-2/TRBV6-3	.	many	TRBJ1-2	CASSSQQMFNYGYTF	TGTGCCAGCAGTTCACAACAGATGTTTAACTATGGCTACACCTTC
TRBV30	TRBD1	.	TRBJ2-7	CAWTLGQGYSYEQYF	TGTGCCTGGACCCTGGGACAGGGTTACTCCTACGAGCAGTACTTC
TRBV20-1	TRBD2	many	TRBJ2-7	CSAESGAYEQYF	TGCAGTGCTGAGAGCGGGGCCTACGAGCAGTACTTC
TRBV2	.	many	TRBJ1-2	CASSSSRGEGYTF	TGTGCCAGCAGTTCCAGCCGAGGAGAGGGCTACACCTTC
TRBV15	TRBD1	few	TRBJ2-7	CATSGRDRGNREQYF	TGTGCCACCAGCGGCCGGGACAGGGGGAATCGGGAGCAGTACTTC
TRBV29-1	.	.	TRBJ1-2	CSAEDSSGYTF	TGCAGCGCGGAGGACAGTAGCGGCTACACCTTC
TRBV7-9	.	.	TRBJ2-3	CASSLNRDTQYF	TGTGCCAGCAGTCTAAACAGAGATACGCAGTATTTT
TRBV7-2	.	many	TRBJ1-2	CASSGGGPAGPNYGYTF	TGTGCCAGCAGCGGGGGAGGACCGGCCGGCCCTAACTATGGCTACACCTTC
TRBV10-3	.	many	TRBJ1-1	CAISTGQLNTEAFF	TGTGCCATCAGTACCGGACAGTTGAACACTGAAGCTTTCTTT
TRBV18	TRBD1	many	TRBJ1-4	CASSPTGTKLFF	TGTGCCAGCTCACCGACAGGGACAAAACTGTTTTTT
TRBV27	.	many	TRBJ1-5	CASSLSGGFQPQHF	TGTGCCAGCAGTTTATCGGGGGGATTCCAGCCCCAGCATTTT
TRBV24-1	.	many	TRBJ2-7	CATSARGVPYEQYF	TGTGCCACCAGTGCCCGGGGAGTTCCCTACGAGCAGTACTTC
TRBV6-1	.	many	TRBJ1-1	CAAGDNTEAFF	TGTGCCGCGGGGGACAACACTGAAGCTTTCTTT
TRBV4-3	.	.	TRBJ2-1	CASSQEPGAYEQFF	TGCGCCAGCAGCCAAGAGCCGGGAGCCTATGAGCAGTTCTTC
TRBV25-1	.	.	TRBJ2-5	CASSDLGTNSETQYF	TGTGCCAGCAGTGATTTGGGGACCAACTCAGAGACCCAGTACTTC
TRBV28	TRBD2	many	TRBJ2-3	CASSQPLAGAIDTQYF	TGTGCCAGCAGCCAGCCCTTAGCGGGAGCGATAGATACGCAGTATTTT
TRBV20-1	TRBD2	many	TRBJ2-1	CSAMGLAINEQFF	TGCAGTGCAATGGGACTAGCGATCAATGAGCAGTTCTTC
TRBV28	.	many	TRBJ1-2	CASSFSLDYGYTF	TGTGCCAGCAGTTTCTCCCTGGACTATGGCTACACCTTC
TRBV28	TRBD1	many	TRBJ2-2	CASSLLGTGVTGELFF	TGTGCCAGCAGTTTATTAGGGACAGGGGTCACCGGGGAGCTGTTTTTT
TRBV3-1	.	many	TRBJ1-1	CASSPRVEGTEAFF	TGTGCCAGCAGCCCACGGGTGGAGGGGACTGAAGCTTTCTTT
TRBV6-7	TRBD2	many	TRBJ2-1	CASTSAGGPSEQFF	TGTGCCAGCACCTCAGCGGGAGGGCCGAGTGAGCAGTTCTTC
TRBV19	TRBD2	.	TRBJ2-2	CASSIDHASGRGGGELFF	TGTGCCAGTAGTATAGATCACGCTAGCGGGAGAGGAGGCGGGGAGCTGTTTTTT
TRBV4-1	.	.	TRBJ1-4	CASSPVVFEKLFF	TGCGCCAGCAGCCCTGTAGTATTCGAAAAACTGTTTTTT
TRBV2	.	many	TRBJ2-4	CASSDEGGAKNIQYF	TGTGCCAGCAGTGATGAAGGCGGCGCCAAAAACATTCAGTACTTC
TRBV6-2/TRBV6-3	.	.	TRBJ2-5	CASSYRLSGGETQYF	TGTGCCAGCAGTTACCGCCTAAGTGGGGGAGAGACCCAGTACTTC
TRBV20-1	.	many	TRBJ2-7	CSITGDAYEQYF	TGCAGCATTACAGGTGATGCCTACGAGCAGTACTTC
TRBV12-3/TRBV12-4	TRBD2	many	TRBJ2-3	CASEAGGDTQYF	TGTGCCAGCGAGGCGGGAGGAGATACGCAGTATTTT
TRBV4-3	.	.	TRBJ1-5	CASSQVPGDQPQHF	TGCGCCAGCAGCCAAGTTCCGGGGGATCAGCCCCAGCATTTT
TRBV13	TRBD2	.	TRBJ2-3	CASSLRLSGGDTQYF	TGTGCCAGCAGCTTAAGGCTAAGCGGGGGAGATACGCAGTATTTT
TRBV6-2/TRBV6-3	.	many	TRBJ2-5	CASTGTWTVQETQYF	TGTGCCAGCACCGGTACCTGGACAGTCCAAGAGACCCAGTACTTC
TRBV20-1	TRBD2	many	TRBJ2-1	CSATRTSGRGGEQFF	TGCAGTGCGACCCGAACGAGCGGGAGGGGAGGTGAGCAGTTCTTC
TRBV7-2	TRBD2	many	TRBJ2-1	CASSSAGSGRTEQFF	TGTGCCAGCAGCTCCGCGGGTAGCGGGAGAACTGAGCAGTTCTTC
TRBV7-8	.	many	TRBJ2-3	CASSHRYNTDTQYF	TGTGCCAGCAGCCACCGATACAACACAGATACGCAGTATTTT